This is a list of T cell receptor beta chains from one sample in a study of post-analysis software for immune sequencing data. From the PCR reads, TCRdb called clonotypes with MiXCR, one entry per CDR3 protein. The sample contains about 540,000 distinct CDR3 sequences, about a third of which appear only once. The specimen was blood. These TCRs come from a girl under 18 with multiple sclerosis. CDR3s include the opening cysteine and the closing phenylalanine or tryptophan. The order of the fields is D gene, V gene, clone size, J gene, CDR3 DNA, CDR3 protein. D genes are given only for firm matches. The size of a clone is reported for some rows only, either as once, few or many, or as a class for expanded clones.

d_call: NA; v_call: TRBV5-1; clone_size: NA; j_call: TRBJ2-5; cdr3_nt: TGCGCCAGCAGCTTGCGACAGACGCAAGAGACCCAGTACTTC; cdr3_aa: CASSLRQTQETQYF
d_call: NA; v_call: TRBV5-1; clone_size: NA; j_call: TRBJ2-3; cdr3_nt: TGCGCCAGCAGCTTGGAAAATACAGATACGCAGTATTTT; cdr3_aa: CASSLENTDTQYF
d_call: NA; v_call: TRBV11-2; clone_size: NA; j_call: TRBJ2-3; cdr3_nt: TGTGCCAGCAGCTCAAGTGTCCGTGGCGCAGATACGCAGTATTTT; cdr3_aa: CASSSSVRGADTQYF
d_call: NA; v_call: TRBV7-2; clone_size: few; j_call: TRBJ1-4; cdr3_nt: TGTGCCAGCAGTCAAGTGGCAGGGTCAGGTGAAAAACTGTTTTTT; cdr3_aa: CASSQVAGSGEKLFF
d_call: NA; v_call: TRBV5-1; clone_size: NA; j_call: TRBJ2-7; cdr3_nt: TGCGCCAGCAGCTTTGGGACCACCTCCTACGAGCAGTACTTC; cdr3_aa: CASSFGTTSYEQYF
d_call: NA; v_call: TRBV20-1; clone_size: few; j_call: TRBJ2-3; cdr3_nt: TGCAGTGCTAGAAGGCCCTCTAGCACAGATACGCAGTATTTT; cdr3_aa: CSARRPSSTDTQYF
d_call: TRBD2; v_call: TRBV5-1; clone_size: NA; j_call: TRBJ2-1; cdr3_nt: TGCGCCAGCAGCTTGGAGGCCGGGGGGGCCTTCGAGCAGTTCTTC; cdr3_aa: CASSLEAGGAFEQFF
d_call: TRBD1; v_call: TRBV20-1; clone_size: NA; j_call: TRBJ2-1; cdr3_nt: TGCAGTGCTAGACAGGGGGCGGCAGGCTACAATGAGCAGTTCTTC; cdr3_aa: CSARQGAAGYNEQFF
d_call: NA; v_call: TRBV5-1; clone_size: once; j_call: TRBJ1-1; cdr3_nt: TGCGCCAGCAGCTTGAGAGCTCCCAACACTGAAGCTTTCTTT; cdr3_aa: CASSLRAPNTEAFF
d_call: NA; v_call: TRBV20-1; clone_size: few; j_call: TRBJ1-2; cdr3_nt: TGCAGTGCTCACGGGGGCAGGGCGGACGGCGGCTACACCTTC; cdr3_aa: CSAHGGRADGGYTF
d_call: TRBD1; v_call: TRBV9; clone_size: NA; j_call: TRBJ2-6; cdr3_nt: TGTGCCAGCAGCGAGCAGGGGGCTCTGCCGTTCTCTGGGGCCAACGTCCTGACTTTC; cdr3_aa: CASSEQGALPFSGANVLTF
d_call: NA; v_call: TRBV12-3/TRBV12-4; clone_size: NA; j_call: TRBJ2-1; cdr3_nt: TGTGCCAGTTCACACAATGAGCAGTTCTTC; cdr3_aa: CASSHNEQFF
d_call: TRBD2; v_call: TRBV5-1; clone_size: NA; j_call: TRBJ2-5; cdr3_nt: TGCGCCAGCAGTCCAAGGACGCGGGGGGGGCAAGAGACCCAGTACTTC; cdr3_aa: CASSPRTRGGQETQYF
d_call: TRBD1; v_call: TRBV15; clone_size: NA; j_call: TRBJ2-5; cdr3_nt: TGTGCCACCAGGGTCGGGACAGGGCGGGAGGAGACCCAGTACTTC; cdr3_aa: CATRVGTGREETQYF
d_call: NA; v_call: TRBV18; clone_size: NA; j_call: TRBJ1-1; cdr3_nt: TGTGCCAGCTCACCGCTCCCGGACAGCGTAAACACTGAAGCTTTCTTT; cdr3_aa: CASSPLPDSVNTEAFF
d_call: NA; v_call: TRBV20-1; clone_size: many; j_call: TRBJ2-5; cdr3_nt: TGCAGTGCTAGAGATAATACGGAGACCCAGTACTTC; cdr3_aa: CSARDNTETQYF
d_call: NA; v_call: TRBV7-3; clone_size: NA; j_call: TRBJ2-3; cdr3_nt: TGTGCCAGCAGCTTAGGGGCGGCCGCTACGCAGTATTTT; cdr3_aa: CASSLGAAATQYF
d_call: TRBD1; v_call: TRBV2; clone_size: few; j_call: TRBJ1-2; cdr3_nt: TGTGCCAGCAGTGAGGAGGGGGCGGGTGGCTACACCTTC; cdr3_aa: CASSEEGAGGYTF
d_call: NA; v_call: TRBV6-5; clone_size: few; j_call: TRBJ1-1; cdr3_nt: TGTGCCAGCAGTTACGCGGCGAACACTGAAGCTTTCTTT; cdr3_aa: CASSYAANTEAFF
d_call: NA; v_call: TRBV6-2/TRBV6-3; clone_size: NA; j_call: TRBJ2-5; cdr3_nt: TGTGCCAGCAGTTACCACTCGGGGGGCGGAAGGGAGACCCAGTACTTC; cdr3_aa: CASSYHSGGGRETQYF
d_call: NA; v_call: TRBV29-1; clone_size: NA; j_call: TRBJ1-2; cdr3_nt: TGCAGCGTTCCGACCGGGGGGGGCTATGGCTACACCTTC; cdr3_aa: CSVPTGGGYGYTF
d_call: NA; v_call: TRBV7-8; clone_size: NA; j_call: TRBJ1-2; cdr3_nt: TGTGCCAGCAGCTTAGATCCCGATAACTATGGCTACACCTTC; cdr3_aa: CASSLDPDNYGYTF
d_call: NA; v_call: TRBV5-6; clone_size: few; j_call: TRBJ1-2; cdr3_nt: TGTGCCAGCAGCTTCTACAGGTCTAACTATGGCTACACCTTC; cdr3_aa: CASSFYRSNYGYTF
d_call: TRBD2; v_call: TRBV5-1; clone_size: many; j_call: TRBJ2-1; cdr3_nt: TGCGCCAGCAGACCGGTAGCGGGGAGCTCCTACAATGAGCAGTTCTTC; cdr3_aa: CASRPVAGSSYNEQFF
d_call: NA; v_call: TRBV20-1; clone_size: NA; j_call: TRBJ1-3; cdr3_nt: TGCAGTGCTACCGCGGGGGCGCCGGGAGGAAACACCATATATTTT; cdr3_aa: CSATAGAPGGNTIYF
d_call: TRBD2; v_call: TRBV6-5; clone_size: few; j_call: TRBJ2-3; cdr3_nt: TGTGCCAGCAGTTCCCTCGGGGGGGCGCAAAGCACAGATACGCAGTATTTT; cdr3_aa: CASSSLGGAQSTDTQYF
d_call: NA; v_call: TRBV11-1; clone_size: NA; j_call: TRBJ2-1; cdr3_nt: TGTGCCAGCAGCTTAAATACAGGGACAAATGAGCAGTTCTTC; cdr3_aa: CASSLNTGTNEQFF
d_call: TRBD1; v_call: TRBV20-1; clone_size: NA; j_call: TRBJ2-1; cdr3_nt: TGCAGTGCTAGCCCCCGGACAGGGCGATTGGGTGAGCAGTTCTTC; cdr3_aa: CSASPRTGRLGEQFF
d_call: NA; v_call: TRBV12-3/TRBV12-4; clone_size: many; j_call: TRBJ2-7; cdr3_nt: TGTGCCAGCAGTTCCAACACGGCCTACGAGCAGTACTTC; cdr3_aa: CASSSNTAYEQYF
d_call: TRBD1; v_call: TRBV5-6; clone_size: NA; j_call: TRBJ2-1; cdr3_nt: TGTGCCAGCAGCTTGGGGACAGGCAGGGAGCAGTTCTTC; cdr3_aa: CASSLGTGREQFF
d_call: NA; v_call: TRBV20-1; clone_size: NA; j_call: TRBJ1-5; cdr3_nt: TGCAGTGCTACGGACGTTAAGGAGCCCCAGCATTTT; cdr3_aa: CSATDVKEPQHF
d_call: TRBD1; v_call: TRBV28; clone_size: NA; j_call: TRBJ2-1; cdr3_nt: TGTGCCAGCAAAATGACAGGGAATTCCTACAATGAGCAGTTCTTC; cdr3_aa: CASKMTGNSYNEQFF
d_call: NA; v_call: TRBV11-2; clone_size: many; j_call: TRBJ2-7; cdr3_nt: TGTGCCAGCAGCTTAGGGCAGGACTACGAGCAGTACTTC; cdr3_aa: CASSLGQDYEQYF
d_call: TRBD2; v_call: TRBV24-1; clone_size: few; j_call: TRBJ2-5; cdr3_nt: TGTGCCGTCGGGGGGAGCGGGGGATCTCAAGAGACCCAGTACTTC; cdr3_aa: CAVGGSGGSQETQYF
d_call: TRBD2; v_call: TRBV7-2; clone_size: NA; j_call: TRBJ2-3; cdr3_nt: TGTGCCAGCAGCTTTACTAGCGGGAGTCCAGACACGCAGTATTTT; cdr3_aa: CASSFTSGSPDTQYF
d_call: NA; v_call: TRBV6-6; clone_size: NA; j_call: TRBJ1-1; cdr3_nt: TGTGCCAGCAGTTATAATTTTCCGGGGGCGGCCACTGAAGCTTTCTTT; cdr3_aa: CASSYNFPGAATEAFF
d_call: NA; v_call: TRBV5-1; clone_size: NA; j_call: TRBJ2-7; cdr3_nt: TGCGCCAGCAGCTTGGCCTGGCAGAGCTCCTACGAGCAGTACTTC; cdr3_aa: CASSLAWQSSYEQYF
d_call: NA; v_call: TRBV27; clone_size: NA; j_call: TRBJ1-5; cdr3_nt: TGTGCGTCTTGTGGTTACGGCAATCAGCCCCAGCATTTT; cdr3_aa: CASCGYGNQPQHF
d_call: NA; v_call: TRBV2; clone_size: NA; j_call: TRBJ1-2; cdr3_nt: TGTGCCAGCCGTGGCACGGATTGGGTCGCTAACTATGGCTACACCTTC; cdr3_aa: CASRGTDWVANYGYTF
d_call: NA; v_call: TRBV21-1; clone_size: NA; j_call: TRBJ2-7; cdr3_nt: TGTGCCAGCAGCCGCCCGGACTTCCGAAGCGAGCAGTACTTC; cdr3_aa: CASSRPDFRSEQYF
d_call: NA; v_call: TRBV20-1; clone_size: NA; j_call: TRBJ2-3; cdr3_nt: TGCAGTACGGAGGGGGACACTCGCACAGATACGCAGTATTTT; cdr3_aa: CSTEGDTRTDTQYF
d_call: NA; v_call: TRBV4-1; clone_size: NA; j_call: TRBJ2-5; cdr3_nt: TGCGCCAGCAGCCGCCCGGACGAGACCCAGTACTTC; cdr3_aa: CASSRPDETQYF
d_call: TRBD1; v_call: TRBV7-8; clone_size: NA; j_call: TRBJ1-1; cdr3_nt: TGTGCCAGCAGGCACGGGACAGGAGGTAGGATGAACACTGAAGCTTTCTTT; cdr3_aa: CASRHGTGGRMNTEAFF
d_call: TRBD2; v_call: TRBV20-1; clone_size: NA; j_call: TRBJ2-1; cdr3_nt: TGCAGTGCCAGTCTAGCGGGGGAGAACAATGAGCAGTTCTTC; cdr3_aa: CSASLAGENNEQFF
d_call: TRBD2; v_call: TRBV29-1; clone_size: NA; j_call: TRBJ2-3; cdr3_nt: TGCAGCGCCGGACTAGCTGGCACAGATACGCAGTATTTT; cdr3_aa: CSAGLAGTDTQYF
d_call: NA; v_call: TRBV7-2; clone_size: NA; j_call: TRBJ2-5; cdr3_nt: TGTGCCAGCAGCCCCCCTTGGGGGGATGAGCAGTACTTC; cdr3_aa: CASSPPWGDEQYF
d_call: TRBD2; v_call: TRBV4-1; clone_size: few; j_call: TRBJ2-7; cdr3_nt: TGCGCCAGCAGCCCAACGGTACCGGGACTAGTCTCCGAGCAGTACTTC; cdr3_aa: CASSPTVPGLVSEQYF
d_call: NA; v_call: TRBV5-1; clone_size: few; j_call: TRBJ2-3; cdr3_nt: TGCGCCAGCAGCGATCCCGGTGCGGGGGCGTCAGATACGCAGTATTTT; cdr3_aa: CASSDPGAGASDTQYF
d_call: NA; v_call: TRBV5-6; clone_size: NA; j_call: TRBJ2-7; cdr3_nt: TGTGCCAGCAGCGTGCAGGGCTACGAGCAGTACTTC; cdr3_aa: CASSVQGYEQYF
d_call: TRBD1; v_call: TRBV6-2/TRBV6-3; clone_size: NA; j_call: TRBJ1-2; cdr3_nt: TGTGCCAGCTTCGGGACAGGATATGGCTACATCTTC; cdr3_aa: CASFGTGYGYIF
d_call: TRBD2; v_call: TRBV20-1; clone_size: NA; j_call: TRBJ2-7; cdr3_nt: TGCAGTGCCAGGACTAGCGGGGGGCCCAGCTCCTACGAGCAGTACTTC; cdr3_aa: CSARTSGGPSSYEQYF
d_call: TRBD1; v_call: TRBV5-1; clone_size: NA; j_call: TRBJ1-6; cdr3_nt: TGCGCCAGCAGCTTCCAGGGGGCTAATTCACCCCTCCACTTT; cdr3_aa: CASSFQGANSPLHF
d_call: NA; v_call: TRBV20-1; clone_size: few; j_call: TRBJ2-1; cdr3_nt: TGCAGTGCTAGGTCGTATGAGCAGTTCTTC; cdr3_aa: CSARSYEQFF
d_call: TRBD1; v_call: TRBV15; clone_size: NA; j_call: TRBJ2-7; cdr3_nt: TGTGCCACCAGCGAGGACAGGGGGCCTGTAGGGAACGAGCAGTACTTC; cdr3_aa: CATSEDRGPVGNEQYF
d_call: NA; v_call: TRBV10-3; clone_size: NA; j_call: TRBJ1-2; cdr3_nt: TGTGCCACCGTGGGGGGGCTGGATGGCTACACCTTC; cdr3_aa: CATVGGLDGYTF
d_call: NA; v_call: TRBV29-1; clone_size: few; j_call: TRBJ1-2; cdr3_nt: TGCAGCGTTGAAGGCAGGGCGTTGAACTATGGCTACACCTTC; cdr3_aa: CSVEGRALNYGYTF
d_call: TRBD2; v_call: TRBV20-1; clone_size: few; j_call: TRBJ2-3; cdr3_nt: TGCAGTGTGGGGGGACTAGGCTCAATCACAGATACGCAGTATTTT; cdr3_aa: CSVGGLGSITDTQYF
d_call: NA; v_call: TRBV6-5; clone_size: few; j_call: TRBJ2-3; cdr3_nt: TGTGCCAGCAGGTTACGAGGGACAAGACACACAGATACGCAGTATTTT; cdr3_aa: CASRLRGTRHTDTQYF